The text below deals with one TCR beta chain. At one boundary the junction diverges from the germline segment, which might be a read error. The data stem from a study of blood T cells in healthy people across ages. A second PCR, run for roughly 7 to 12 cycles, used a sample-barcoded 5' primer plus a J-beta primer mix. TCRdb re-derived calls from the 5' RACE reads in MiXCR, one entry per CDR3 protein. The repertoire consists of about 570,000 distinct CDR3 sequences, with roughly 29% occurring once and the leading ten covering roughly 18%. The germline V gene encodes CDR1 SNHLY and CDR2 FYNNEI. The CDR3 contains 16 residues.

The chain has TRBV2 and TRBJ2-7; weak D call: TRBD2 (7 bases). The sequenced material came from blood. This TCR was recovered from a woman between 70 and 85 years old in good health. The CDR3 here is CVSTEGLFGGLREQYF. CDR3 nucleotide sequence: TGTGTCAGCACCGAGGGACTTTTCGGGGGGCTGAGGGAGCAGTACTTC. The entire variable domain, with the rest obtained from reference TRBV2 and TRBJ2-7, is as follows: EPEVTQTPSHQVTQMGQEVILRCVPISNHLYFYWYRQILGQKVEFLVSFYNNEISEKSEIFDDQFSVERPDGSNFTLKIRSTKLEDSAMYFCVSTEGLFGGLREQYFGPGTRLTVT.